Described below is a single TCR beta chain sequence and its context. This CDR3 is built from 16 residues. The germline CDR1 and CDR2 sequences are LNHDA and SQIVND (reference sequence). Trimming cost V 5 bases and J 10 bases; bases outside gene matches: 14. The time point here: week 3, after first cycle of checkpoint inhibitor. One draw preceded checkpoint blockade; another followed its first cycle at week 3. Apart from a couple of fast progressors, RECIST 1.1 response was judged 12 weeks post-infusion. No patient had earlier systemic cancer treatment, concurrent immunosuppressants, or another active cancer. These data belong to a study of blood T cell dynamics during melanoma immunotherapy. Produced via immunoSEQ multiplex PCR; TCRdb's table is partial and in-frame only. The repertoire holds 7,000 to 10,000 clones, with approximately 90% as singletons.

The source material was blood, sampled from a patient treated with checkpoint blockade. This receptor was obtained from a human donor with melanoma. This chain uses TRBV19 with TRBJ2-1; TRBD2 matches 10 bases. CDR3 nucleotide sequence: TGTGCCAGTAGTTCCGCGGGAGCGGGAGGGCAGGGAGAGCAGTTCTTC. Encoded protein: CASSSAGAGGQGEQFF.